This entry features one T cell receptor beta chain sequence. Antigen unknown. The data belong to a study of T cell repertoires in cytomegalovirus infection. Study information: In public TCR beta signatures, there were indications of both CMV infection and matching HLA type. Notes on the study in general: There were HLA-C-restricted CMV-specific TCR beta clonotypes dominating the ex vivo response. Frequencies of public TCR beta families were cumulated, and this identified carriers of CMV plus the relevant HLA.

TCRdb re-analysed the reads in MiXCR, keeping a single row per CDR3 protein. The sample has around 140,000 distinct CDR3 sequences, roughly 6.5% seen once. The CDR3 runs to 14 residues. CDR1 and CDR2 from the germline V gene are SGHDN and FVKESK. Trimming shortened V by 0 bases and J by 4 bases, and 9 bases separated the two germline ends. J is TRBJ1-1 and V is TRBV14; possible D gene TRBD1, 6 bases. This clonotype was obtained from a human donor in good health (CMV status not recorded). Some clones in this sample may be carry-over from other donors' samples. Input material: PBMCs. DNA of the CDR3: TGTGCCAGCAGCCAAGAAATCAGGGGCACTGAAGCTTTCTTT. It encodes CASSQEIRGTEAFF.